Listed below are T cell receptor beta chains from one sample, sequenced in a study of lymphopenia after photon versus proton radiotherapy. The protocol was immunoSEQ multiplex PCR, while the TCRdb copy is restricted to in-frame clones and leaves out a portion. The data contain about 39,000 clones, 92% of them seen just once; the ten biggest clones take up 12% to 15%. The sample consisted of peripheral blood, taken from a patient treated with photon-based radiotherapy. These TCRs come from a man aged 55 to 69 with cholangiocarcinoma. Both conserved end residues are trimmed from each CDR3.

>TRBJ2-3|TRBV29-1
SGTRQGTDTQY
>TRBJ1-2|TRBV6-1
ASSGGQGVHGYT
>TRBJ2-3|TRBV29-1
SVVRLSTDTQY
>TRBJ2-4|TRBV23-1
ASSQSEGKGTKNIQY
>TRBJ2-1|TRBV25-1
ASSDGVAYNEQF
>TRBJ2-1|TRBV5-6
ASSPGLISSYNEQF
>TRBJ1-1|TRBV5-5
ASSLPPGTEAF
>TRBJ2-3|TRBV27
ASSLSGTDTQY
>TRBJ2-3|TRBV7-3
ASSDRKVGTDTQY
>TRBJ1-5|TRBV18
ASSPAGGNQPQH
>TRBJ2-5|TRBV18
ASSPQGETQY
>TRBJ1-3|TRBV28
ASSKDSSGGNTIY
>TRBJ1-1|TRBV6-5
ASSFRGGTEAF
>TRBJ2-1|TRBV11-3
ASSRGLDRLSDEQF
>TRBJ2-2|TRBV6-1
AIPGDRNTGELF